This is a list of T cell receptor beta chains from one sample in a study of cytomegalovirus exposure and HLA in healthy donors. Profiling relied on immunoSEQ multiplex PCR, and the TCRdb table lists in-frame clones only, not all of them. The sample yields about 210,000 clones, roughly 90% seen once. The specimen sequenced was PBMCs. The receptors come from a boy aged 2 to 10 in good health and CMV-seronegative. The CDR3 runs from the conserved cysteine through the conserved F or W. The D gene is left open where the match is weak. The size entry is marked missing in some rows and otherwise reads once, few, many or a size class.

>15|TRBD2|TRBV28|.|TRBJ2-3
CASSLAGGVTDTQYF
TGTGCCAGCAGTTTAGCGGGAGGCGTCACAGATACGCAGTATTTT
>16|TRBD1|TRBV5-1|.|TRBJ1-6
CASSEDRGMSNSPLHF
TGCGCCAGCAGCGAGGACAGGGGGATGAGTAATTCACCCCTCCACTTT
>13|.|TRBV5-1|.|TRBJ2-2
CASSLAGTGELFF
TGCGCCAGCAGCTTGGCCGGTACCGGGGAGCTGTTTTTT
>15|.|TRBV19|.|TRBJ2-5
CASSIETRGGETQYF
TGTGCCAGTAGTATAGAAACCAGGGGCGGAGAGACCCAGTACTTC
>16|TRBD1|TRBV6-5|.|TRBJ1-3
CASSYKGDRGGNTIYF
TGTGCCAGCAGTTATAAAGGTGACAGGGGCGGAAACACCATATATTTT
>14|.|TRBV28|.|TRBJ2-7
CASSLFAASYEQYF
TGTGCCAGCAGTTTATTTGCTGCGTCCTACGAGCAGTACTTC
>15|TRBD1|TRBV7-7|.|TRBJ1-1
CASSLFAGGNTEAFF
TGTGCCAGCAGCTTATTTGCAGGGGGGAACACTGAAGCTTTCTTT
>15|TRBD1|TRBV28|.|TRBJ2-7
CASSFPQGLSYEQYF
TGTGCCAGCAGTTTCCCACAGGGGTTATCTTACGAGCAGTACTTC
>15|TRBD2|TRBV27|.|TRBJ2-1
CASSIAGGLYNEQFF
TGTGCCAGCAGTATAGCGGGAGGGCTATACAATGAGCAGTTCTTC
>16|TRBD1|TRBV28|.|TRBJ2-5
CASSPRDRGAEETQYF
TGTGCCAGCAGTCCAAGGGACAGGGGGGCCGAGGAGACCCAGTACTTC
>13|TRBD1|TRBV27|.|TRBJ2-5
CASSFTGAETQYF
TGTGCCAGCAGTTTCACAGGGGCAGAGACCCAGTACTTC
>15|TRBD2|TRBV7-3|.|TRBJ2-5
CASSSSGGALETQYF
TGTGCCAGCAGCTCTAGCGGGGGGGCCCTAGAGACCCAGTACTTC
>14|.|TRBV5-1|.|TRBJ2-3
CASSLDPSADTQYF
TGCGCCAGCAGCTTGGATCCTAGCGCTGATACGCAGTATTTT
>13|.|TRBV7-9|.|TRBJ1-2
CASSPAGDYGYTF
TGTGCCAGCAGCCCTGCCGGGGACTATGGCTACACCTTC
>16|TRBD2|TRBV27|.|TRBJ2-2
CASSVLGGEGTGELFF
TGTGCCAGCAGTGTGCTGGGAGGGGAGGGCACCGGGGAGCTGTTTTTT
>15|TRBD2|TRBV27|.|TRBJ2-3
CASSLGGGPQDTQYF
TGTGCCAGCAGTTTGGGCGGGGGTCCACAAGATACGCAGTATTTT
>13|.|TRBV7-3|.|TRBJ1-1
CASSFSGNTEAFF
TGTGCCAGCAGCTTCTCAGGGAACACTGAAGCTTTCTTT
>12|.|TRBV5-4|once|TRBJ2-1
CASSFPGLEQFF
TGTGCCAGCAGCTTCCCAGGGTTAGAGCAGTTCTTC
>13|.|TRBV11-3|.|TRBJ1-1
CASSLDPRMEAFF
TGTGCCAGCAGCTTAGATCCGAGGATGGAAGCTTTCTTT
>17|TRBD2|TRBV5-1|.|TRBJ2-5
CASSRGGTRRTPETQYF
TGCGCCAGCAGCAGAGGGGGGACTAGAAGAACCCCAGAGACCCAGTACTTC
>17|TRBD2|TRBV4-2|.|TRBJ2-5
CASSQDQGGGGQETQYF
TGTGCCAGCAGCCAAGATCAGGGCGGGGGTGGGCAAGAGACCCAGTACTTC
>14|.|TRBV6-6|.|TRBJ2-7
CASSYSTSWGEQYF
TGTGCCAGCAGTTACTCGACTAGTTGGGGCGAGCAGTACTTC
>15|.|TRBV4-1|.|TRBJ2-2
CASSQEDRDTGELFF
TGCGCCAGCAGCCAAGAGGACAGAGACACCGGGGAGCTGTTTTTT
>13|.|TRBV27|.|TRBJ1-1
CASSYNERTEAFF
TGTGCCAGCAGTTATAACGAGAGGACTGAAGCTTTCTTT
>16|TRBD1|TRBV7-9|.|TRBJ1-2
CASSPRAVGTGYGYTF
TGTGCCAGCAGCCCACGGGCAGTCGGGACAGGCTATGGCTACACCTTC
>15|TRBD2|TRBV6-1|once|TRBJ2-2
CATEPGSGSSGELFF
TGTGCCACCGAGCCGGGGAGCGGGAGTTCCGGGGAGCTGTTTTTT
>15|TRBD1|TRBV7-9|.|TRBJ2-7
CASSPGQGKAYEQYF
TGTGCCAGCAGCCCCGGACAGGGAAAGGCCTACGAGCAGTACTTC
>15|TRBD2|TRBV11-2|.|TRBJ2-1
CASSHTSGRGNEQFF
TGTGCCAGCAGCCATACTAGCGGGAGGGGGAATGAGCAGTTCTTC
>14|.|TRBV7-3|.|TRBJ2-3
CASSSSSGSLLQYF
TGTGCCAGCAGCTCTTCTTCCGGGAGCCTATTGCAGTATTTT
>16|.|TRBV19|.|TRBJ1-4
CASSIPPQGINEKLFF
TGTGCCAGTAGTATTCCCCCGCAGGGGATTAATGAAAAACTGTTTTTT
>15|.|TRBV6-1|.|TRBJ2-5
CASNLEGLDQETQYF
TGTGCCAGCAATTTAGAGGGTTTGGACCAAGAGACCCAGTACTTC